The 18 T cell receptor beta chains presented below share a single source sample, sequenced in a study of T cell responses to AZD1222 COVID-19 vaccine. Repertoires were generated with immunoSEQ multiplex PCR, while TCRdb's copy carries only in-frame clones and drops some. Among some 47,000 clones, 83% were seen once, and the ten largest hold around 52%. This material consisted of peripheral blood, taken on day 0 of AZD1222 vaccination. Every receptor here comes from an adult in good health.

Written as DNA, the CDR3 is TGCGCCAGCAGCCAAGAAGGGGTTAGCACAGATACGCAGTATTTT. It yields the protein CASSQEGVSTDTQYF. This rearrangement joins TRBV4-3 to TRBJ2-3; a weak D match, TRBD1 (5 bases). Trimming pared 0 bases from V and 0 bases from J, leaving 7 bases between. The V gene's germline CDR1 is LGHNA and CDR2 YSLEER. The CDR3 loop spans 15 amino acids.

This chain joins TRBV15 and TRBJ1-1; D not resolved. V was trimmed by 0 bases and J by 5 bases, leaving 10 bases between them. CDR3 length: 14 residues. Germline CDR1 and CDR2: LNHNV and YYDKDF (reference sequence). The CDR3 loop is CATSRDIGMTEAFF. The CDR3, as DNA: TGTGCCACCAGCAGAGATATAGGGATGACTGAAGCTTTCTTT.

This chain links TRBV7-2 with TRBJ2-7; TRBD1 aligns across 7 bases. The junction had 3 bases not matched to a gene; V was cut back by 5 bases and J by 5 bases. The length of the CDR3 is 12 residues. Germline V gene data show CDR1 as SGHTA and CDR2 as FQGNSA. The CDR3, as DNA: TGTGCCAGCAGCCCACAGGGGAACGAGCAGTACTTC. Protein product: CASSPQGNEQYF.

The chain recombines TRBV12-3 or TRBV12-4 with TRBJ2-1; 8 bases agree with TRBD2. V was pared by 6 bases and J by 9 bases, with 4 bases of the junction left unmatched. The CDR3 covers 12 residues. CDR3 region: CASRREVGEQFF. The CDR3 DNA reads TGTGCCAGCAGGCGGGAGGTGGGTGAGCAGTTCTTC.

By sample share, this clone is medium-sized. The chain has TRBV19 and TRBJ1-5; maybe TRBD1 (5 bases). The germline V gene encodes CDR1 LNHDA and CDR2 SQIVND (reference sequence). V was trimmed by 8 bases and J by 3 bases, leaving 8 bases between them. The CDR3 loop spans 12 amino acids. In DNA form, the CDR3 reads TGTGCCAGTCGGGGGGACAATCAGCCCCAGCATTTT. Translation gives CASRGDNQPQHF.

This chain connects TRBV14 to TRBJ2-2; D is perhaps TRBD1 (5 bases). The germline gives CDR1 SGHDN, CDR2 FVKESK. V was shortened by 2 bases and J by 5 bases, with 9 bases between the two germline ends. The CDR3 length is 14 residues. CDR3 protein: CASSQQGWTGELFF. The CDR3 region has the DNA TGTGCCAGCAGCCAACAGGGTTGGACCGGGGAGCTGTTTTTT.

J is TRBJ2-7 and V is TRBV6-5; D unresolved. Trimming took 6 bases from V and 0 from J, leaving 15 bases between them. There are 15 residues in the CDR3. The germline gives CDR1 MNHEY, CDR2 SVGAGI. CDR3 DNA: TGTGCCAGCAGCCGTGGGTCCGACTCCTCCTACGAGCAGTACTTC. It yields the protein CASSRGSDSSYEQYF.

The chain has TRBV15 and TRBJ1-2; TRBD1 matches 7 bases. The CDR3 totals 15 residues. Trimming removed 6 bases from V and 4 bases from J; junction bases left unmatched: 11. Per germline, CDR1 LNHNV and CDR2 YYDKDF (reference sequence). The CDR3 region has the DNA TGTGCCACCAGGGGCCAGGGGGACTCCCTCTATGGCTACACCTTC. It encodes CATRGQGDSLYGYTF. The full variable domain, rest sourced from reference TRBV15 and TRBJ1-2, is DAMVIQNPRYQVTQFGKPVTLSCSQTLNHNVMYWYQQKSSQAPKLLFHYYDKDFNNEADTPDNFQSRRPNTSFCFLDIRSPGLGDTAMYLCATRGQGDSLYGYTFGSGTRLTVV.

DNA for the CDR3: TGTGCCAGCAGTTTGACAGACAATCAGCCCCAGCATTTT. This codes for CASSLTDNQPQHF. This chain joins TRBV6-6 and TRBJ1-5; D perhaps matches TRBD1 (5 bases). Germline V CDR1 and CDR2: MNHNY, SVGAGI (reference sequence). Trimming pared 4 bases from V and 3 bases from J, leaving 7 bases between. CDR3 length: 13 amino acids.

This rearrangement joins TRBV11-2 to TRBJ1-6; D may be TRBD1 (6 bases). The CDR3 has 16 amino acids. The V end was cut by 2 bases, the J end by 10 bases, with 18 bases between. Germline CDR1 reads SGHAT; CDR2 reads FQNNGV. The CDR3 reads CASSLNLQGTQSPLHF. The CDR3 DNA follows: TGTGCCAGCAGCTTAAATCTCCAAGGGACACAATCACCCCTCCACTTT.

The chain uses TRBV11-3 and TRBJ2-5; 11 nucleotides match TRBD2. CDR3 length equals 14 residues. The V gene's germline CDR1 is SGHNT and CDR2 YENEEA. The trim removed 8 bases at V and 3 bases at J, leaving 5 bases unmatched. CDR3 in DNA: TGTGCCAGCGCCCAGGGACTAGCGGAAGAGACCCAGTACTTC. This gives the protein CASAQGLAEETQYF. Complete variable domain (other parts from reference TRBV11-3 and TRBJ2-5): EAGVVQSPRYKIIEKKQPVAFWCNPISGHNTLYWYLQNLGQGPELLIRYENEEAVDDSQLPKDRFSAERLKGVDSTLKIQPAELGDSAVYLCASAQGLAEETQYFGPGTRLLVL.

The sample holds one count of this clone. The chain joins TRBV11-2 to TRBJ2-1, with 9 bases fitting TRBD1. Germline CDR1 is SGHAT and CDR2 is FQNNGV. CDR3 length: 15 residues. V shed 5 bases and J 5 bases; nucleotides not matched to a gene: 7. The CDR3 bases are TGTGCCAGCAGCCTGCGACAGGGGGGGAACAATGAGCAGTTCTTC. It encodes CASSLRQGGNNEQFF.

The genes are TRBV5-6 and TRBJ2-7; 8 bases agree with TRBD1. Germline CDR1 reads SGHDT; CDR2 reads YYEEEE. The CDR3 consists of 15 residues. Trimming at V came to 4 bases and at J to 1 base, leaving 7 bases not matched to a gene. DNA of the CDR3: TGTGCCAGCAGCGCCTTAGGACAGGGATCCTACGAGCAGTACTTC. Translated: CASSALGQGSYEQYF. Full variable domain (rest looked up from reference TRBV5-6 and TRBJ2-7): DAGVTQSPTHLIKTRGQQVTLRCSPKSGHDTVSWYQQALGQGPQFIFQYYEEEERQRGNFPDRFSGHQFPNYSSELNVNALLLGDSALYLCASSALGQGSYEQYFGPGTRLTVT.

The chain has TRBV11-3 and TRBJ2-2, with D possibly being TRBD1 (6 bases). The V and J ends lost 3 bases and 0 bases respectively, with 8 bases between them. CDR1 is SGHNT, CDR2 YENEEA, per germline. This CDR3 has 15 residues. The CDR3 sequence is CASSFRGANTGELFF. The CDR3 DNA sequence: TGTGCCAGCAGCTTCAGGGGAGCGAACACCGGGGAGCTGTTTTTT.

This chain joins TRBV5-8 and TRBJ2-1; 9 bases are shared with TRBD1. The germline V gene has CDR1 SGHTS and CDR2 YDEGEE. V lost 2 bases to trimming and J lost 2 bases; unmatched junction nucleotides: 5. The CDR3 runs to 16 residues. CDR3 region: CASSLGTGLAYNEQFF. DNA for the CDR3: TGTGCCAGCAGCTTAGGGACAGGGCTGGCCTACAATGAGCAGTTCTTC.

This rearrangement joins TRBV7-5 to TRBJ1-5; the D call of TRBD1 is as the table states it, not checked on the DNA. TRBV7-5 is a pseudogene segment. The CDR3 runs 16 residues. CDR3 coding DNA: TGTGCCAGAAGCAAACCAGGGGGCCGGTTGTGTCAGCCCCAGCATTTT. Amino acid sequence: CARSKPGGRLCQPQHF.

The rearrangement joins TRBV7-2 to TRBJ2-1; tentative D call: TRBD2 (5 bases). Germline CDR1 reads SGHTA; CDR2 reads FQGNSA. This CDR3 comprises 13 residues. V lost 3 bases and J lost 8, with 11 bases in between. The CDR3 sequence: CASSLNLADEQFF. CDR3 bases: TGTGCCAGCAGCTTGAATCTAGCCGATGAGCAGTTCTTC.

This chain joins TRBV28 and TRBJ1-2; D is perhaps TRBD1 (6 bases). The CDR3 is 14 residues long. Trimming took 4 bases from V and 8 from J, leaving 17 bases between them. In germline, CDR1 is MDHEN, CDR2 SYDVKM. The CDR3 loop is CASSSPGHEKGYTF. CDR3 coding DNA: TGTGCCAGCAGTTCCCCGGGACACGAAAAAGGCTACACCTTC.